This entry lists 25 T cell receptor beta chains sequenced from one sample in a study of post-analysis software for immune sequencing data. Study-wide results and limits: Five or six TRBV segments appeared more often in patients than in controls, and TRBV5-6, TRBV5-1 and TRBV20-1 were among these.

Every TCR beta cDNA library bore unique molecular identifiers. MiXCR, run by TCRdb on the PCR reads, gives a single entry per CDR3 protein. The profile shows roughly 430,000 distinct CDR3 sequences, 39% of them singletons. Their specific antigens are unknown. Sequencing was performed on blood. These receptors all come from a girl aged 2-15 years with multiple sclerosis.

A few counts support this clonotype. The chain has TRBV11-2 and TRBJ2-1; D gene unclear. The CDR3 totals 12 residues. CDR1 is SGHAT and CDR2 is FQNNGV in the germline V gene. V was trimmed by 5 bases and J by 8 bases, leaving 10 bases between them. CDR3 coding DNA: TGTGCCAGCAGCCAGTCCCTTTATGAGCAGTTCTTC. Its translation is CASSQSLYEQFF.

The chain combines TRBV2 with TRBJ2-3; TRBD2 matches at 9 bases. V was pared by 1 base and J by 2 bases, with 4 bases of the junction left unmatched. This CDR3 region has 16 residues. Germline V gene lookup returns CDR1 SNHLY and CDR2 FYNNEI. CDR3 DNA: TGTGCCAGCAGTGAAGGGGCTAGCGGGAACACAGATACGCAGTATTTT. This encodes CASSEGASGNTDTQYF.

This clonotype was seen more than once but under ten times. This sequence joins TRBV12-3 or TRBV12-4 and TRBJ2-5; D unclear. This CDR3 has 14 amino acids. Trimming pared 6 bases from V and 3 bases from J, leaving 14 bases between. Here the CDR3 DNA reads TGTGCCAGCAGCCGGAGTTGGGTAAAAGAGACCCAGTACTTC. Its translation is CASSRSWVKETQYF.

This clonotype was counted between two and nine times. The chain uses TRBV20-1 and TRBJ1-2; the D is unclear. V was clipped by 0 bases and J by 0 bases, with 11 bases between them. This CDR3 comprises 15 residues. Per germline, CDR1 DFQATT and CDR2 SNEGSKA (reference sequence). Here the CDR3 DNA reads TGCAGTGCTAGAGAGACCTCCGGTGCTAACTATGGCTACACCTTC. Protein product: CSARETSGANYGYTF.

The chain uses TRBV29-1 and TRBJ2-7; 11 bases map to TRBD2. The germline V gene has CDR1 SQVTM and CDR2 ANQGSEA. The CDR3 is 14 residues long. With V trimmed by 6 bases and J by 1 base, 5 bases remained unmatched. CDR3 bases: TGCAGCGTGGCAACTAGCGGGAGTTCCTACGAGCAGTACTTC. This sequence encodes CSVATSGSSYEQYF.

The chain links TRBV7-3 to TRBJ2-5; D uncertain. The CDR3 has 15 amino acids. Trimming removed 0 bases at V and 0 bases at J, with 8 bases between. CDR1 and CDR2 from the germline V gene are SGHTA and FQGTGA. The CDR3, as DNA: TGTGCCAGCAGCTTAACGTCTGGACACCAAGAGACCCAGTACTTC. Encoded protein: CASSLTSGHQETQYF.

This clonotype has more than one count but fewer than ten. The chain has TRBV20-1 and TRBJ2-1; 10 nucleotides match TRBD2. The tail of the sequence fits TRBJ2-7 better, so the J call may be wrong. The CDR3 has 16 amino acids. The germline gives CDR1 DFQATT, CDR2 SNEGSKA (reference sequence). The CDR3 DNA reads as TGCAGTGCTAGTGATACTAGCGGGACCTTTTACAATGAGCAGTACTTC. Amino acids: CSASDTSGTFYNEQYF.

This clonotype was seen a few times. V and J are TRBV29-1 and TRBJ1-2; the D is unclear. The CDR3 is 15 residues long. Germline V gene lookup returns CDR1 SQVTM and CDR2 ANQGSEA. Trimming removed 5 bases at V and 2 bases at J, with 18 bases between. Here the CDR3 reads CSVTDHNRANYGYTF. CDR3 nucleotide sequence: TGCAGCGTTACGGATCACAACCGGGCAAACTATGGCTACACCTTC.

CDR3 residues: CASRRGGHGYTF. Written as DNA, the CDR3 is TGTGCCAGCAGACGAGGTGGCCATGGCTACACCTTC. The chain uses TRBV6-5 and TRBJ1-2, with D unclear. The V gene's germline CDR1 is MNHEY and CDR2 SVGAGI. The CDR3 sequence is 12 residues long. Trimming took 6 bases from V and 6 from J, leaving 11 bases between them.

There are a few counts of this clonotype. This chain uses TRBV28 with TRBJ2-1; 14 bases align to TRBD2. This CDR3 comprises 20 residues. Trimming took 7 bases from V and 1 from J; bases not matched to a gene: 15. Germline V gene lookup returns CDR1 MDHEN and CDR2 SYDVKM. CDR3 loop: CASIPGGLAGESVSYNEQFF. CDR3 bases: TGTGCCAGCATCCCAGGGGGACTAGCGGGAGAAAGTGTATCCTACAATGAGCAGTTCTTC.

In this sample, this clonotype turned up a few times. This chain joins TRBV27 and TRBJ2-7, with TRBD2 matching 10 bases. CDR1 is MNHEY and CDR2 is SMNVEV in the germline V gene (reference sequence). The CDR3 length is 14 residues. V lost 4 bases and J lost 4; bases outside the gene matches: 4. The CDR3 sequence: CASSSELAGYEQYF. The CDR3 nucleotides read TGTGCCAGCAGTTCCGAACTAGCGGGGTACGAGCAGTACTTC.

The chain combines TRBV10-3 with TRBJ2-5, with 10 bases lining up with TRBD1. CDR1 is ENHRY, CDR2 SYGVKD, per germline. CDR3 length: 15 amino acids. V lost 10 bases and J lost 1; bases outside the gene matches: 9. The CDR3 spells CATRRGQGPQETQYF. The CDR3 DNA sequence: TGTGCCACCCGGAGGGGACAGGGGCCCCAAGAGACCCAGTACTTC.

In this sample, this clonotype turned up a few times. The chain joins TRBV5-5 to TRBJ2-7; D is undetermined. Germline loops: CDR1 SGHKS, CDR2 YYEKEE (reference sequence). V lost 0 bases and J 2 bases, leaving 12 bases between the germline ends. The CDR3 has 15 residues. In DNA, the CDR3 is TGTGCCAGCAGCTTGGCTGGGGTCCCTACCTACGAGCAGTACTTC. Protein sequence: CASSLAGVPTYEQYF.

The chain uses TRBV29-1 and TRBJ1-1; unclear D gene. The CDR3 has 13 residues. The germline V and J ends were trimmed by 1 base and 3 bases, with 9 bases remaining between them. Germline V gene data show CDR1 as SQVTM and CDR2 as ANQGSEA. CDR3 loop: CSVEGIDYTEAFF. Written as DNA, the CDR3 is TGCAGCGTTGAAGGCATTGACTACACTGAAGCTTTCTTT.

V is TRBV20-1 and J is TRBJ2-1; the match to TRBD2 covers 13 bases. Germline CDR1 is DFQATT and CDR2 is SNEGSKA (reference sequence). V shed 4 bases, J shed 2 bases, and the junction held 5 bases outside the gene matches. The CDR3 consists of 16 residues. The CDR3 sequence is CSATGTSGATYNEQFF. The CDR3 coding sequence is TGCAGTGCTACCGGGACTAGCGGGGCGACCTACAATGAGCAGTTCTTC.

V gene TRBV4-1 combines with J gene TRBJ1-1; maybe TRBD1 (5 bases). Germline V gene data show CDR1 as MGHRA and CDR2 as YSYEKL. The CDR3 totals 13 residues. With 2 bases removed from V and 7 bases from J, the gap between germline ends came to 11 bases. The CDR3 nucleotides are TGCGCCAGCAGCCAACCGGCGGGACTTGAAGCTTTCTTT. It translates to CASSQPAGLEAFF.

The rearrangement joins TRBV9 to TRBJ2-7, with a tentative D call TRBD2 (5 bases). The ends were cut back, 4 bases at V and 6 bases at J, with 17 bases in the middle. Germline loops: CDR1 SGDLS, CDR2 YYNGEE. CDR3 size: 14 residues. CDR3 loop: CASSKISTSLEQYF. Here the CDR3 DNA reads TGTGCCAGCAGCAAAATATCTACTAGTCTCGAGCAGTACTTC.

The chain carries TRBV3-1 and TRBJ1-2; 8 positions match TRBD1. The CDR3 contains 13 residues. After removal of 6 bases from V and 6 bases from J, the junction contained 6 bases not matched to a gene. Per germline, CDR1 LGHDT and CDR2 YNNKEL (reference sequence). The CDR3 loop is CASRHTGGDGYTF. The CDR3 nucleotides are TGTGCCAGCAGACATACAGGGGGGGATGGCTACACCTTC.

J is TRBJ2-7 and V is TRBV3-1, with D unclear. Trimming pared 3 bases from V and 4 bases from J, leaving 7 bases between. Looked up from germline, CDR1 is LGHDT and CDR2 is YNNKEL (reference sequence). This CDR3 is built from 12 residues. In nucleotides, the CDR3 is TGTGCCAGCAGCCAGAACAGTTACGAGCAGTACTTC. Its translation is CASSQNSYEQYF.

This clonotype showed up many times. CDR3 nucleotide sequence: TGTGCCAGCAGTTCGGGGGGCCCCTACAATGAGCAGTTCTTC. Translation gives CASSSGGPYNEQFF. The V call is TRBV28, the J call TRBJ2-1; perhaps TRBD2 as D (7 bases). The ends were cut back, 4 bases at V and 2 bases at J, with 9 bases in the middle. CDR1 is MDHEN, CDR2 SYDVKM, per germline. The CDR3 contains 14 residues.

In the case of this clonotype: The conserved phenylalanine or tryptophan is not found at the CDR3 terminus, so this likely reflects a read error. The V call is TRBV6-2 or TRBV6-3, the J call TRBJ2-3; D unresolved. The germline CDR1 and CDR2 sequences are MNHEY and SVGEGT. This CDR3 is built from 15 residues. Trimming removed 0 bases at V and 0 bases at J, with 7 bases between. CDR3 region: CASSYSLESTDTQYV. Written as DNA, the CDR3 is TGTGCCAGCAGTTACTCATTAGAGAGCACAGATACGCAGTATGTT.

This clonotype was seen a handful of times. The chain joins TRBV13 to TRBJ2-1; 8 bases agree with TRBD1. Germline trimming cut 5 bases from V and 10 bases from J; bases unmatched to any gene: 7. The CDR3 consists of 13 residues. The germline V gene has CDR1 PRHDT and CDR2 FYEKMQ (reference sequence). The CDR3 nucleotides are TGTGCCAGCAGCAGCGACAGGGGCGGCGAGCAGTTCTTC. It is translated as CASSSDRGGEQFF.

This clonotype was recorded once. The chain couples TRBV28 to TRBJ1-5; D gene ambiguous. This CDR3 has 13 amino acids. Trimming removed 2 bases at V and 5 bases at J, with 7 bases between. Looked up from germline, CDR1 is MDHEN and CDR2 is SYDVKM. CDR3 coding DNA: TGTGCCAGCAGTTTAAATCGCGATCAGCCCCAGCATTTT. This sequence encodes CASSLNRDQPQHF.

As to this clonotype: This may be a read error, as it is one base from a much larger clone. J is TRBJ1-5 and V is TRBV5-1; 7 bases align to TRBD1. TRBJ2-3 matches the DNA end more closely, so the J call is doubtful. Germline V gene data show CDR1 as SGHRS and CDR2 as YFSETQ. The CDR3 is 15 amino acids. The CDR3 nucleotides read TGCGCCAGCAGCTCGACAGGGTCCGGCAATCAGCCCCAGTATTTT. It encodes CASSSTGSGNQPQYF.

This clonotype turned up a few times. V usage is TRBV7-3 and J usage is TRBJ2-1; 7 nucleotides line up with TRBD2. Germline trimming cut 1 base from V and 11 bases from J; bases unmatched to any gene: 8. The germline gives CDR1 SGHTA, CDR2 FQGTGA. CDR3 size: 14 residues. In DNA form, the CDR3 reads TGTGCCAGCAGCTTAAATCATGCTAGCGGTAAGCAGTTCTTC. Translated, it gives CASSLNHASGKQFF. The variable domain in full, completed from reference TRBV7-3 and TRBJ2-1, reads GAGVSQTPSNKVTEKGKYVELRCDPISGHTALYWYRQSLGQGPEFLIYFQGTGAADDSGLPNDRFFAVRPEGSVSTLKIQRTERGDSAVYLCASSLNHASGKQFFGPGTRLTVL.